This record covers a single T cell receptor beta chain. The PCR made use of 60 Vbeta and 13 Jbeta primers. Here immunoSEQ multiplex PCR was the method, and the copy in TCRdb shows in-frame clones only, minus some. The sample lists 180,000 or so clones, 75% to 80% occurring once. This specimen belongs to a study of cytomegalovirus exposure and HLA in healthy donors. Germline V gene lookup returns CDR1 WSHSY and CDR2 SAAADI. The CDR3 is made up of 13 amino acids. Trimming removed 5 bases from V and 4 bases from J, with 9 bases in between. J is TRBJ1-5 and V is TRBV10-2; no clear D gene. The source is a man aged 50 to 60 in good health and CMV-seropositive. The sample taken for sequencing was PBMCs. In nucleotides, the CDR3 is TGCGCCAGCAGTATTTTCAGAAATCAGCCCCAGCATTTT. Its translation is CASSIFRNQPQHF.